A selection of T cell receptor beta chains follows, all from one sample in a study of shared T cell receptors in the human thymus. Sequenced by immunoSEQ multiplex PCR; TCRdb stores in-frame clones only, minus some. The table lists about 400,000 clones, just under 95% of them singletons. The specimen was thymocytes. The receptors here all came from a human donor. Each CDR3 is given with its conserved first and last residue. D genes are given only for firm matches. Expanded clones are given a class, and other clones once, few, many or no size at all.

d_call clone_size j_call v_call cdr3_aa cdr3_nt
NA NA TRBJ1-1 TRBV13 CASSLQNTEAFF TGTGCCAGCAGCTTACAGAACACTGAAGCTTTCTTT
TRBD2 NA TRBJ2-7 TRBV27 CASHLADGSYEQYF TGTGCCAGTCACCTAGCGGACGGATCCTACGAGCAGTACTTC
TRBD2 NA TRBJ2-1 TRBV14 CASSHAYGGTSVNEQFF TGTGCCAGCAGCCATGCATATGGTGGGACTAGTGTAAATGAGCAGTTCTTC
TRBD1 NA TRBJ1-4 TRBV28 CASSRGTGGPNEKLFF TGTGCCAGCAGCCGAGGGACAGGGGGTCCTAATGAAAAACTGTTTTTT
NA NA TRBJ2-7 TRBV13 CASSFERAYEQYF TGTGCCAGCAGCTTCGAACGGGCCTACGAGCAGTACTTC
TRBD2 NA TRBJ2-7 TRBV5-1 CASSYRPLAGLAYEQYF TGCGCCAGCAGCTATCGACCACTAGCGGGCCTCGCCTACGAGCAGTACTTC
TRBD2 NA TRBJ2-2 TRBV11-3 CASSLGAGGPGTGELFF TGTGCCAGCAGCTTAGGAGCGGGAGGGCCGGGCACCGGGGAGCTGTTTTTT
NA NA TRBJ1-2 TRBV19 CASSIVGRQDYGYTF TGTGCCAGTAGTATAGTGGGGCGACAGGACTATGGCTACACCTTC
NA NA TRBJ1-4 TRBV7-9 CASSPGGGKEKLFF TGTGCCAGCAGCCCGGGAGGTGGCAAGGAAAAACTGTTTTTT
NA NA TRBJ1-1 TRBV19 CASRWDHALNTEAFF TGTGCCAGTAGATGGGATCATGCCCTGAACACTGAAGCTTTCTTT
NA NA TRBJ2-7 TRBV5-1 CASSLSREVEQYF TGCGCCAGCAGCTTGTCCAGGGAGGTTGAGCAGTACTTC
NA NA TRBJ2-5 TRBV5-8 CASSSKRTSYQETQYF TGTGCCAGCAGCTCCAAGCGGACATCGTACCAAGAGACCCAGTACTTC
NA NA TRBJ2-7 TRBV23-1 CASSQYYEQYF TGCGCCAGCAGTCAATACTACGAGCAGTACTTC
TRBD2 NA TRBJ2-5 TRBV5-5 CASSLGTSGQETQYF TGTGCCAGCAGCTTAGGGACTAGCGGCCAAGAGACCCAGTACTTC
TRBD1 NA TRBJ2-5 TRBV19 CASSARTGSVQETQYF TGTGCCAGTAGTGCTCGGACAGGGTCGGTTCAAGAGACCCAGTACTTC
NA NA TRBJ2-4 TRBV4-1 CASSQGRPLAKNIQYF TGCGCCAGCAGCCAAGGCAGGCCCCTAGCCAAAAACATTCAGTACTTC
TRBD2 NA TRBJ2-1 TRBV11-2 CASGKLADYNEQFF TGTGCCAGCGGCAAACTAGCGGACTACAATGAGCAGTTCTTC
TRBD1 NA TRBJ1-3 TRBV14 CASSQGTGEANTIYF TGTGCCAGCAGCCAGGGGACAGGGGAAGCAAACACCATATATTTT
TRBD2 NA TRBJ2-7 TRBV25-1 CASSDRLAGGLYEQYF TGTGCCAGCAGTGACCGACTAGCGGGAGGGCTTTACGAGCAGTACTTC
NA NA TRBJ2-5 TRBV7-9 CASSPASPRETQYF TGTGCCAGCAGCCCCGCTTCTCCCCGGGAGACCCAGTACTTC
TRBD1 NA TRBJ1-1 TRBV2 CASGDRGPKAFF TGTGCCAGCGGGGACAGGGGACCGAAAGCTTTCTTT
NA NA TRBJ2-2 TRBV6-4 CASSAGNTGELFF TGTGCCAGCAGTGCCGGGAACACCGGGGAGCTGTTTTTT
TRBD1 NA TRBJ1-1 TRBV7-2 CASSLHLRYRGEDTEAFF TGTGCCAGCAGCTTACATTTGAGGTACAGGGGTGAGGACACTGAAGCTTTCTTT
TRBD1 NA TRBJ2-2 TRBV11-1 CASSSAGGLAGIGELFF TGTGCCAGCAGCTCCGCAGGGGGTTTAGCCGGGATCGGGGAGCTGTTTTTT
TRBD1 NA TRBJ2-1 TRBV28 CASSWDSSYNEQFF TGTGCCAGCAGTTGGGACAGCTCCTACAATGAGCAGTTCTTC
TRBD1 once TRBJ1-4 TRBV6-4 CASPTTTDRGREKLFF TGTGCCAGCCCTACTACAACGGACAGGGGGCGGGAAAAACTGTTTTTT
NA NA TRBJ2-7 TRBV23-1 CASSQLGGDPRLREQYF TGCGCCAGCAGTCAATTAGGAGGCGACCCTCGCCTGCGCGAGCAGTACTTC
TRBD1 NA TRBJ2-1 TRBV7-8 CASSTGQGARNEQFF TGTGCCAGCAGCACGGGACAGGGGGCACGGAATGAGCAGTTCTTC
TRBD1 NA TRBJ1-2 TRBV18 CASSLQGCYGYTF TGTGCCAGCTCACTACAGGGGTGCTATGGCTACACCTTC
NA NA TRBJ1-4 TRBV2 CASRRRELFF TGTGCCAGCAGGAGGAGGGAACTGTTTTTT
NA NA TRBJ2-7 TRBV30 CACGSFYEQYF TGTGCCTGCGGCAGTTTCTACGAGCAGTACTTC
NA NA TRBJ2-5 TRBV18 CASSPREVGETQYF TGTGCCAGCTCACCAAGAGAGGTCGGGGAGACCCAGTACTTC
TRBD1 NA TRBJ2-3 TRBV28 CASSLGQGGTDTQYF TGTGCCAGCAGTTTGGGGCAGGGGGGCACAGATACGCAGTATTTT
NA NA TRBJ1-5 TRBV10-2 CASRRGVRQPQHF TGCGCCAGCAGGCGTGGGGTTAGGCAGCCCCAGCATTTT
TRBD1 NA TRBJ2-5 TRBV6-1 CASSGRRDRGILGETQYF TGTGCCAGCAGTGGTCGCCGGGACAGGGGAATTTTGGGGGAGACCCAGTACTTC
TRBD1 NA TRBJ2-1 TRBV14 CASSQDWPGGAYNEQFF TGTGCCAGCAGCCAAGATTGGCCAGGGGGCGCCTACAATGAGCAGTTCTTC
NA NA TRBJ2-3 TRBV11-2 CASSYRRARTDTQYF TGTGCCAGCAGCTACCGCAGGGCCCGCACAGATACGCAGTATTTT
TRBD2 NA TRBJ2-4 TRBV10-1 CASSESGGTPLAKNIQYF TGCGCCAGCAGTGAGTCGGGGGGGACCCCCTTAGCCAAAAACATTCAGTACTTC
NA NA TRBJ2-5 TRBV6-1 CASSATYRETQYF TGTGCCAGCAGTGCAACCTACCGGGAGACCCAGTACTTC
NA NA TRBJ2-4 TRBV6-1 CASSGGGRRLAKNIQYF TGTGCCAGCAGTGGTGGTGGTCGGCGACTAGCCAAAAACATTCAGTACTTC
NA NA TRBJ2-7 TRBV27 CASSFLEGGNEQYF TGTGCCAGCAGTTTCCTCGAGGGGGGCAACGAGCAGTACTTC
TRBD2 NA TRBJ2-5 TRBV27 CAGHGGGTQYF TGTGCCGGACATGGGGGGGGGACCCAGTACTTC
TRBD2 NA TRBJ2-1 TRBV9 CASSVDTSGSHYNEQFF TGTGCCAGCAGCGTAGACACTAGCGGGAGCCATTACAATGAGCAGTTCTTC
TRBD2 NA TRBJ2-7 TRBV28 CASSLSRLAGGHEQYF TGTGCCAGCAGTTTATCACGACTAGCGGGAGGCCACGAGCAGTACTTC
TRBD2 few TRBJ2-7 TRBV18 CASSPSSGRFYEQYF TGTGCCAGCTCACCATCTAGCGGGAGATTCTACGAGCAGTACTTC
TRBD1 NA TRBJ1-1 TRBV27 CASSLDRAREGLMNTEAFF TGTGCCAGCAGTTTAGACAGGGCGAGGGAGGGCCTTATGAACACTGAAGCTTTCTTT
TRBD1 NA TRBJ2-2 TRBV5-5 CASSQLPSDRGPGELFF TGTGCCAGCAGCCAGTTACCTTCCGACAGGGGGCCGGGGGAGCTGTTTTTT
NA NA TRBJ2-1 TRBV30 CAWSVVDRTYNEQFF TGTGCCTGGAGTGTCGTCGACCGAACCTACAATGAGCAGTTCTTC
NA NA TRBJ1-2 TRBV28 CASSTAGRGYYGYTF TGTGCCAGCAGTACGGCGGGCAGGGGCTACTATGGCTACACCTTC
TRBD2 NA TRBJ2-3 TRBV6-4 CASTKREEEDTQYF TGTGCCAGCACAAAGCGGGAGGAAGAAGATACGCAGTATTTT